This entry lists 15 T cell receptor beta chains sequenced from one sample in a study of regulatory T cells in long-lasting Graves disease. Time point in this sample: newly diagnosed GD, antithyroid drugs for less than 3 months. Generation of the TCR library employed RNA extracted from PBMCs. Combining iRepertoire HTBI primers with Arm-PCR of CDR3 regions, the authors built TCR beta libraries. A single record per CDR3 protein comes from TCRdb applying MiXCR to the multiplex PCR reads. The table has about 430,000 distinct CDR3 sequences, 15% seen once; the top ten hold over 7.5%. These data are also associated with another study on T cells in Graves' hyperthyroidism and ophthalmopathy.

Sequencing was performed on peripheral blood mononuclear cells (PBMCs), taken at new diagnosis, from a patient treated with antithyroid drugs. These receptors were taken from a woman between 35 and 50 years old with Graves disease.

This clonotype was picked up many times. This chain connects TRBV10-3 to TRBJ2-5, with D tentatively TRBD2 (6 bases). V was clipped by 0 bases and J by 3 bases, with 14 bases between them. Germline CDR1 is ENHRY and CDR2 is SYGVKD. There are 16 residues in the CDR3. CDR3 bases: TGTGCCATCAGTGAGTCTAGGCAGGGAGGAGAAGAGACCCAGTACTTC. It yields the protein CAISESRQGGEETQYF.

This clonotype was recorded many times. The V gene is TRBV12-3 or TRBV12-4, the J gene TRBJ2-1, with TRBD2 matching over 9 bases. The junction had 18 bases not matched to a gene; V was cut back by 5 bases and J by 7 bases. This CDR3 is built from 18 residues. The CDR3 region is CASSTQEAGGPKLNEQFF. The CDR3 nucleotides are TGTGCCAGCAGTACTCAGGAGGCGGGAGGGCCCAAGTTGAATGAGCAGTTCTTC.

A single count supports this clonotype. The chain is built from TRBV4-3 and TRBJ2-2, with 7 bases lining up with TRBD2. CDR1 is LGHNA, CDR2 YSLEER, per germline. Trimming at V came to 1 base and at J to 6 bases, leaving 14 bases not matched to a gene. This CDR3 comprises 18 residues. The CDR3 DNA follows: TGCGCCAGCAGCCAAGTATCTTCTGGGACTAAGCTGGCCGGGGAGCTGTTTTTT. Its translation is CASSQVSSGTKLAGELFF.

This clonotype was detected many times. The chain links TRBV14 to TRBJ2-1; weak D call: TRBD2 (6 bases). The germline V and J ends were trimmed by 4 bases and 6 bases, with 16 bases remaining between them. CDR1 is SGHDN, CDR2 FVKESK, per germline. The CDR3 loop spans 15 amino acids. The CDR3, as DNA: TGTGCCAGCAGCCCAATGGTAGGAGCGGGCAATGAGCAGTTCTTC. Amino acid sequence: CASSPMVGAGNEQFF.

This clonotype has at least ten counts. V and J are TRBV27 and TRBJ2-2; the D gene is possibly TRBD1 (5 bases). This CDR3 comprises 13 residues. The V gene lost 10 bases and the J gene lost 2 bases, with 11 bases spanning the gap. Per the germline V gene, CDR1 is MNHEY and CDR2 is SMNVEV (reference sequence). This CDR3 reads CAIYDSNTGELFF. DNA of the CDR3: TGTGCCATCTATGACAGTAACACCGGGGAGCTGTTTTTT.

The chain links TRBV27 to TRBJ2-6, with 7 nucleotides matching TRBD1. The CDR3 contains 19 residues. J lost 0 bases, V lost 5 bases, and 13 bases had no gene match. Per germline, CDR1 MNHEY and CDR2 SMNVEV (reference sequence). The chain's CDR3 is CASSTRLTGAYSGANVLTF. CDR3 coding DNA: TGTGCCAGCAGTACCCGATTAACAGGGGCCTACTCTGGGGCCAACGTCCTGACTTTC.

The sample holds many counts of this clonotype. V and J are TRBV6-1 and TRBJ1-1; D is unresolved. The germline V gene encodes CDR1 MNHNS and CDR2 SASEGT. The CDR3 length is 14 residues. The V end lost 6 bases, the J end lost 4 bases, and 15 bases lay between the germline ends. CDR3 region: CASSPGPLGTEAFF. The CDR3 coding sequence is TGTGCCAGCAGCCCCGGCCCTTTGGGCACTGAAGCTTTCTTT.

This clonotype was picked up many times. The chain is built from TRBV9 and TRBJ2-1; 10 nucleotides align to TRBD2. The CDR3 consists of 15 residues. The V and J ends lost 4 bases and 5 bases, in that order; junction bases with no gene match: 6. Looked up from germline, CDR1 is SGDLS and CDR2 is YYNGEE. CDR3 region: CASSSGLARDNEQFF. The CDR3 DNA reads TGTGCCAGCAGCTCGGGACTAGCGCGCGACAATGAGCAGTTCTTC.

This clonotype has only a few counts. The rearrangement joins TRBV7-8 to TRBJ1-5; D is possibly TRBD1 (6 bases). Germline V gives CDR1 SGHVS, CDR2 FQNEAQ. The CDR3 is made up of 15 amino acids. The V gene lost 5 bases and the J gene lost 3 bases, with 14 bases spanning the gap. This CDR3 reads CASSRRTEANQPQHF. The CDR3 bases are TGTGCCAGCAGCCGAAGGACAGAGGCCAATCAGCCCCAGCATTTT.

The V call is TRBV28, the J call TRBJ2-7; TRBD1 matches 7 bases. The CDR3 is 16 residues long. Germline CDR1 is MDHEN and CDR2 is SYDVKM. The V gene end was trimmed by 4 bases and the J gene end by 7 bases; junction bases not matched to a gene: 16. In DNA, the CDR3 is TGTGCCAGCAGTTCTATTCGGACAGGTGCCGACTTGGAGCAGTACTTC. It is translated as CASSSIRTGADLEQYF.

This clonotype was detected ten times or more. The chain is built from TRBV11-3 and TRBJ1-1; maybe TRBD1 (6 bases). Germline assignment: CDR1 SGHNT and CDR2 YENEEA. Deletions cut 3 bases from V and 6 bases from J, with 14 bases between. The CDR3 sequence is 14 residues long. The CDR3, as DNA: TGTGCCAGCAGCTTGGACAGCTTCAGGGCTGAAGCTTTCTTT. It specifies CASSLDSFRAEAFF.

This clonotype was observed many times. This chain links TRBV10-3 with TRBJ2-3, with D possibly TRBD1 on 7 matching bases. Germline CDR1 and CDR2: ENHRY and SYGVKD. The CDR3 is 14 residues long. Trimming shortened V by 10 bases and J by 4 bases, and 18 bases separated the two germline ends. The CDR3 protein is CASGQEGIADTQYF. The CDR3 nucleotides read TGTGCCAGCGGACAGGAGGGGATTGCAGATACGCAGTATTTT.

The chain combines TRBV25-1 with TRBJ2-1; D perhaps matches TRBD1 (6 bases). Germline-derived CDR1 and CDR2 are MGHDK and SYGVNS. The CDR3 spans 14 residues. Trimming cost V 8 bases and J 3 bases, with 14 bases left between them. CDR3 residues: CASGRDIDYNEQFF. CDR3 bases: TGTGCCAGCGGACGGGACATTGACTACAATGAGCAGTTCTTC.

This clonotype has just a few counts. The chain is built from TRBV6-1 and TRBJ2-1; TRBD2 aligns across 9 bases. The germline gives CDR1 MNHNS, CDR2 SASEGT. The ends lost 6 bases at V and 6 bases at J; junction bases unmatched: 18. The CDR3 is made up of 18 amino acids. The CDR3 spells CASSISPVAGVGPNEQFF. The CDR3 nucleotides read TGTGCCAGCAGCATATCCCCGGTAGCGGGGGTGGGCCCCAATGAGCAGTTCTTC.

This clonotype was seen only a few times. The genes are TRBV20-1 and TRBJ2-1; TRBD1 agrees at 10 bases. Germline V gives CDR1 DFQATT, CDR2 SNEGSKA (reference sequence). V shed 6 bases, J shed 3 bases, and the junction held 2 bases outside the gene matches. The CDR3 totals 13 residues. The CDR3 nucleotides read TGCAGTGCCCGGACAGGGGGCTACAATGAGCAGTTCTTC. Translation gives CSARTGGYNEQFF.